A single sample is the source of the 8 T cell receptor beta chains below, sequenced in a study of T-cell reconstitution after alpha-beta-depleted transplantation in children. The authors prepared the TCRbeta library with unique molecular identifiers. MiXCR, run by TCRdb on the PCR reads, gives a single entry per CDR3 protein. The table includes some 200,000 distinct CDR3 sequences, approximately 8.4% detected once. Sequenced here: PBMCs, mostly from graft donor cells, sampled 360 days after TCRalphabeta/CD19-depleted stem cell transplant. The receptors here all came from a male patient between 2 and 10 years old who had a stem cell transplant for acute myeloid leukemia, so the T cells may come from the graft donor.

The rearrangement uses TRBV27 and TRBJ1-1; D not certain. The CDR3 sequence is 13 residues long. Trimming left V 8 bases short and J 1 base short, with 11 bases between. Germline CDR1 and CDR2: MNHEY and SMNVEV (reference sequence). The CDR3 reads CASCYGENTEAFF. CDR3 nucleotides: TGTGCCAGCTGTTACGGCGAGAACACTGAAGCTTTCTTT.

This clonotype was seen a handful of times. The V gene is TRBV12-3 or TRBV12-4, the J gene TRBJ2-5, with D tentatively TRBD1 (6 bases). This CDR3 contains 15 residues. V dropped 3 bases and J dropped 5 bases, with 16 bases sitting between them. This CDR3 reads CASSLGAPKRETQYF. The DNA of the CDR3 is TGTGCCAGCAGTTTGGGGGCCCCAAAGAGGGAGACCCAGTACTTC.

This clonotype was recorded a few times. The chain employs TRBV29-1 and TRBJ2-3; 8 nucleotides line up with TRBD2. Trimming removed 6 bases from V and 0 bases from J; junction bases left unmatched: 5. The germline gives CDR1 SQVTM, CDR2 ANQGSEA. The CDR3 consists of 14 residues. CDR3: CSVLAGWSTDTQYF. CDR3 coding DNA: TGCAGCGTCTTAGCGGGGTGGAGCACAGATACGCAGTATTTT.

This clonotype has a count of ten or more. The rearrangement links TRBV7-9 to TRBJ2-1; perhaps TRBD2 as D (6 bases). This CDR3 comprises 16 residues. Between the trimmed V and J ends, which lost 5 bases and 4 bases, there was a span of 18 bases. CDR1 is SEHNR and CDR2 is FQNEAQ in the germline V gene (reference sequence). In nucleotides, the CDR3 is TGTGCCAGCAGCCAAAGTGGGGGGACCTTATACAATGAGCAGTTCTTC. This encodes CASSQSGGTLYNEQFF.

This sequence joins TRBV12-3 or TRBV12-4 and TRBJ1-5; D is perhaps TRBD1 (5 bases). Between the trimmed V and J ends, which lost 3 bases and 2 bases, there was a span of 20 bases. This CDR3 has 18 amino acids. The DNA of the CDR3 is TGTGCCAGCAGTTTTCTGTACAGGACCTCGTATGGCAATCAGCCCCAGCATTTT. It specifies CASSFLYRTSYGNQPQHF.

This clonotype was picked up a small number of times. The V and J genes are TRBV29-1 and TRBJ2-3, with 9 bases identical to TRBD1. Germline values: CDR1 SQVTM, CDR2 ANQGSEA. The CDR3 has 14 amino acids. Unmatched junction bases numbered 5, after V lost 3 bases and J lost 4 bases. The CDR3 DNA sequence: TGCAGCGTTGATTCACGACAGGGGGCAGATACGCAGTATTTT. This translates into CSVDSRQGADTQYF.

This chain uses TRBV7-2 with TRBJ2-3, with 7 bases lining up with TRBD2. Looked up from germline, CDR1 is SGHTA and CDR2 is FQGNSA. The ends lost 4 bases at V and 4 bases at J; junction bases unmatched: 8. The CDR3 sequence is 15 residues long. CDR3 protein: CASSWRTRSADTQYF. CDR3 DNA: TGTGCCAGCAGCTGGCGGACTAGATCGGCAGATACGCAGTATTTT.

The rearrangement links TRBV5-1 to TRBJ2-6, with 8 bases aligning to TRBD2. Trimming removed 5 bases from V and 0 bases from J; junction bases left unmatched: 7. The CDR3 length is 17 residues. CDR1 SGHRS and CDR2 YFSETQ come from the germline V gene. CDR3: CASSSGGAYSGANVLTF. DNA for the CDR3: TGCGCCAGCAGTTCGGGAGGGGCCTACTCTGGGGCCAACGTCCTGACTTTC. The complete variable domain, with remaining parts taken from reference TRBV5-1 and TRBJ2-6, reads KAGVTQTPRYLIKTRGQQVTLSCSPISGHRSVSWYQQTPGQGLQFLFEYFSETQRNKGNFPGRFSGRQFSNSRSEMNVSTLELGDSALYLCASSSGGAYSGANVLTFGAGSRLTVL.